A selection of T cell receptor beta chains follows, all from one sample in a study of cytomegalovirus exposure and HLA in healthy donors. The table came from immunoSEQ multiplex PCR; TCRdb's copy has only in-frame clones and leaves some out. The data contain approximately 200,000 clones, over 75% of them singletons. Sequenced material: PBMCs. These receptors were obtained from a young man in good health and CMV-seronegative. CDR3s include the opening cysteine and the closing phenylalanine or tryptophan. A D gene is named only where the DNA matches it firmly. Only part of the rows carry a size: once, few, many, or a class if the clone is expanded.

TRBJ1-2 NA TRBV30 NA CAWSVLGLTSNYGYTF TGTGCCTGGAGTGTATTGGGCCTGACAAGCAACTATGGCTACACCTTC
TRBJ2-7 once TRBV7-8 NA CASSLEGHEQYF TGTGCCAGCAGCCTTGAGGGTCACGAGCAGTACTTC
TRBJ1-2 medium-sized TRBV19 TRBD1 CASNGTGLGYTF TGTGCCAGTAACGGGACAGGGTTAGGCTACACCTTC
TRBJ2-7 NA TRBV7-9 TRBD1 CASSPVPRGSWEQYF TGTGCCAGCAGCCCCGTACCCAGGGGGTCGTGGGAGCAGTACTTC
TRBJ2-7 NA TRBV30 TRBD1 CAFLDRGTYEQYF TGTGCCTTCCTTGACAGGGGAACCTACGAGCAGTACTTC
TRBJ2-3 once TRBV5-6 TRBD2 CASSWGLAVGTDTQYF TGTGCCAGCAGCTGGGGACTAGCGGTTGGCACAGATACGCAGTATTTT
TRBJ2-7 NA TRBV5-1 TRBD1 CASSRGTGFSYEQYF TGCGCCAGCAGCCGGGGGACAGGATTCTCCTACGAGCAGTACTTC
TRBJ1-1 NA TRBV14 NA CASSQDLIGVISNTEAFF TGTGCCAGCAGCCAAGATTTGATAGGGGTTATCTCGAACACTGAAGCTTTCTTT
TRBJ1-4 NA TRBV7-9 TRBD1 CASSPQTGGYEKLFF TGTGCCAGCAGCCCCCAAACAGGGGGCTATGAAAAACTGTTTTTT
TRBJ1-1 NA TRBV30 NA CAWSAHGGAEAFF TGTGCCTGGAGTGCCCACGGCGGCGCTGAAGCTTTCTTT
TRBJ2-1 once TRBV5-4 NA CASSLDMGSYNEQFF TGTGCCAGCAGCTTAGACATGGGCTCCTACAATGAGCAGTTCTTC
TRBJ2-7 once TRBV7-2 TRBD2 CASSPSRLAATYEQYF TGTGCCAGCAGCCCTTCGCGGCTAGCGGCCACCTACGAGCAGTACTTC
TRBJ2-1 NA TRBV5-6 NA CASSFLGRDHNEQFF TGTGCCAGCAGCTTCCTAGGGCGGGACCACAATGAGCAGTTCTTC
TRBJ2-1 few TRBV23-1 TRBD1 CASRTGGAYNEQFF TGCGCCAGCAGGACAGGGGGGGCCTACAATGAGCAGTTCTTC
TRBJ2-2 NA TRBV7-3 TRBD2 CASSPGLAGTGELFF TGTGCCAGCAGCCCCGGACTAGCTGGGACCGGGGAGCTGTTTTTT
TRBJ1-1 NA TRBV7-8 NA CASSYPGRDMTPNTEAFF TGTGCCAGCAGCTATCCCGGCCGGGACATGACTCCAAACACTGAAGCTTTCTTT
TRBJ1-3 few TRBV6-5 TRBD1 CASSWTGTGNTIYF TGTGCCAGCAGTTGGACAGGGACTGGAAACACCATATATTTT
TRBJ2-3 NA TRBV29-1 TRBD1 CSVSGQGTPYTDTQYF TGCAGCGTATCGGGACAGGGTACTCCATACACAGATACGCAGTATTTT
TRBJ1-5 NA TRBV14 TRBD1 CASRTPLRTGDSNQPQHF TGTGCCAGCAGGACCCCCCTGAGGACAGGGGATTCCAATCAGCCCCAGCATTTT
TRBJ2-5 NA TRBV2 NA CASSGQGMGGETQYF TGTGCCAGCAGTGGGCAGGGGATGGGGGGGGAGACCCAGTACTTC
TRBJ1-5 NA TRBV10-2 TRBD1 CASTPDRVNQPQHF TGCGCCAGCACTCCAGACAGGGTTAATCAGCCCCAGCATTTT
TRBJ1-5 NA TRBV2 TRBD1 CASRMTGYNQPQHF TGTGCCAGCAGGATGACAGGGTATAACCAGCCCCAGCATTTT
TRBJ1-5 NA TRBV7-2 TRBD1 CASSFWGQPGQPQHF TGTGCCAGCAGCTTTTGGGGACAGCCGGGGCAGCCCCAGCATTTT
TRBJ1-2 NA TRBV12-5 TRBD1 CASGTTFQGAGGYGYTF TGTGCTAGTGGAACAACCTTCCAGGGGGCCGGGGGCTATGGCTACACCTTC
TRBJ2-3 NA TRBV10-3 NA CAISEAGPGRTDTQYF TGTGCCATCAGTGAGGCGGGACCCGGACGTACAGATACGCAGTATTTT
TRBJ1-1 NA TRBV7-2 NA CASSYSARNTEAFF TGTGCCAGCAGCTACTCCGCACGGAACACTGAAGCTTTCTTT
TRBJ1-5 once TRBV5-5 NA CASSFPGGNQPQHF TGTGCCAGCAGCTTCCCAGGGGGCAATCAGCCCCAGCATTTT
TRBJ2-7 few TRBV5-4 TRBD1 CASSSGDRGFSYEQYF TGTGCCAGCAGCTCCGGAGACAGGGGTTTTTCCTACGAGCAGTACTTC
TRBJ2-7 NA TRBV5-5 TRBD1 CASSFTLPDTGVPPYEQYF TGTGCCAGCAGCTTTACTTTACCGGATACAGGGGTCCCTCCCTACGAGCAGTACTTC
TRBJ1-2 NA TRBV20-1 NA CSAQGMGYTF TGCAGTGCTCAGGGGATGGGCTACACCTTC
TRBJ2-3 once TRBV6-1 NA CASHGRSRDTQYF TGTGCCAGCCACGGCAGGTCGAGAGATACGCAGTATTTT
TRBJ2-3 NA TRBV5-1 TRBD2 CASSSTSGGTDTQYF TGCGCCAGCAGCTCTACTAGCGGGGGAACAGATACGCAGTATTTT
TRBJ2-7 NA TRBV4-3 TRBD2 CASSQDSGGSYEQYF TGCGCCAGCAGCCAAGATTCGGGGGGTTCCTACGAGCAGTACTTC
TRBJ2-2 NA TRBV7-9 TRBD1 CASSFAGGGTGELFF TGTGCCAGCAGCTTCGCAGGGGGCGGGACCGGGGAGCTGTTTTTT
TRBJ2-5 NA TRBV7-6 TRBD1 CASSRGTVRYQETQYF TGTGCCAGCAGCCGTGGGACAGTTAGGTACCAAGAGACCCAGTACTTC
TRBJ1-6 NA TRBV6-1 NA CASSERDMENSPLHF TGTGCCAGCAGTGAAAGGGACATGGAGAATTCACCCCTCCACTTT
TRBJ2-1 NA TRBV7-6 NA CASSLSTNNEQFF TGTGCTAGCAGCTTAAGCACTAATAATGAGCAGTTCTTC
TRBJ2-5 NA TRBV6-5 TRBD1 CASRPGDSQETQYF TGTGCCAGCAGACCTGGGGACAGCCAAGAGACCCAGTACTTC
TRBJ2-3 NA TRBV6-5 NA CASRTRPNPDTQYF TGTGCCAGCCGGACAAGACCTAACCCAGATACGCAGTATTTT
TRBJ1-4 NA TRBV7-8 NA CASSLARVAEKLFF TGTGCCAGCAGCTTAGCCAGGGTTGCCGAAAAACTGTTTTTT
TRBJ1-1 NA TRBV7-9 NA CASSLVPDNMEAFF TGTGCCAGCAGCTTAGTCCCGGACAATATGGAAGCTTTCTTT
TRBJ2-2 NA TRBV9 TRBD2 CASSGAGESAGELFF TGTGCCAGCAGCGGGGCGGGAGAGTCCGCCGGGGAGCTGTTTTTT
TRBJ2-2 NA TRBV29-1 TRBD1 CSVAGRGQGGGELFF TGCAGCGTTGCGGGCCGTGGACAGGGAGGCGGGGAGCTGTTTTTT
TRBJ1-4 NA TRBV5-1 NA CASSLAVGGVGEKLFF TGCGCCAGCAGCTTGGCCGTCGGGGGGGTCGGGGAAAAACTGTTTTTT
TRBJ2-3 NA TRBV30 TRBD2 CAWKIGTGAPGLAGGHRDTQYF TGTGCCTGGAAGATCGGGACAGGGGCTCCGGGACTAGCGGGAGGGCATAGAGATACGCAGTATTTT
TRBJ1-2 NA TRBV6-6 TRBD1 CASSDRESYGYTF TGTGCCAGCAGCGACAGGGAGAGCTATGGCTACACCTTC
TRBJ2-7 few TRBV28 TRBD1 CASSFFGQANFYEQYF TGTGCCAGCAGTTTCTTCGGACAGGCTAACTTCTACGAGCAGTACTTC
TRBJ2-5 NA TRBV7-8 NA CASSLVGLQETQYF TGTGCCAGCAGCTTAGTCGGTTTACAAGAGACCCAGTACTTC
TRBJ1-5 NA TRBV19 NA CASSLSEGPQHF TGTGCCAGCAGCCTATCCGAGGGGCCCCAGCATTTT
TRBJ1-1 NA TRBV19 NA CASSIVGSMNTEAFF TGTGCCAGTAGCATCGTTGGGAGCATGAACACTGAAGCTTTCTTT
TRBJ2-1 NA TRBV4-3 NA CASSLTTGDYNEQFF TGCGCCAGCAGCCTAACGACAGGAGACTACAATGAGCAGTTCTTC
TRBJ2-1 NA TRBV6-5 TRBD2 CASSAGGAGDEQFF TGTGCCAGCAGTGCCGGGGGGGCCGGCGATGAGCAGTTCTTC
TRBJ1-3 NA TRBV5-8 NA CASSTSGQSSGNTIYF TGTGCCAGCAGCACATCAGGACAGTCCTCTGGAAACACCATATATTTT